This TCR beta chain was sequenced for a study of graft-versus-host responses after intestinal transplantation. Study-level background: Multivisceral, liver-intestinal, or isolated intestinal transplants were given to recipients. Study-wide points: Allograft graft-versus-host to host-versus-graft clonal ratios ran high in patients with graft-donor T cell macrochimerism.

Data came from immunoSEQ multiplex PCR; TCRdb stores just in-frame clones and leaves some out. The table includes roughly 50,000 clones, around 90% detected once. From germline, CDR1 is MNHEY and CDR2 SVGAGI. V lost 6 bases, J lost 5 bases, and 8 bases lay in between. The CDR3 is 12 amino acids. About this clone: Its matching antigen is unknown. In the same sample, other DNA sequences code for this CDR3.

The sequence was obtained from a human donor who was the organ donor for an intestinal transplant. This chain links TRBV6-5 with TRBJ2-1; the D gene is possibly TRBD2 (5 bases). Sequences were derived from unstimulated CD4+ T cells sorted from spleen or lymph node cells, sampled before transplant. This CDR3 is CASSRTHNEQFF. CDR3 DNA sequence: TGTGCCAGCAGCAGGACTCACAATGAGCAGTTCTTC.